The clone carrying this T cell receptor beta chain was picked up many times. Its antigen is currently unknown. The data originate from a study of T cell responses to AZD1222 COVID-19 vaccine. Overall study findings and caveats: An increase in Spike-specific TCR breadth and depth was observed after two AZD1222 doses.

Clones were sequenced by immunoSEQ multiplex PCR, and TCRdb holds only the in-frame ones, with some missing. The repertoire has over 100,000 clones, 80% to 85% of them found once; the top ten carry about 9.7%. The sequences come from peripheral blood, collected on day 0 of AZD1222 vaccination. The clonotype originates from an adult in good health.

In DNA form, the CDR3 reads TGTGCCACCACCCCGGGGAGGGACGAGACCCAGTACTTC. Translation gives CATTPGRDETQYF. The chain has TRBV24-1 and TRBJ2-5; 7 nucleotides align to TRBD2. This CDR3 comprises 13 residues. The germline V gene encodes CDR1 KGHDR and CDR2 SFDVKD. The ends lost 8 bases at V and 5 bases at J; junction bases unmatched: 7.